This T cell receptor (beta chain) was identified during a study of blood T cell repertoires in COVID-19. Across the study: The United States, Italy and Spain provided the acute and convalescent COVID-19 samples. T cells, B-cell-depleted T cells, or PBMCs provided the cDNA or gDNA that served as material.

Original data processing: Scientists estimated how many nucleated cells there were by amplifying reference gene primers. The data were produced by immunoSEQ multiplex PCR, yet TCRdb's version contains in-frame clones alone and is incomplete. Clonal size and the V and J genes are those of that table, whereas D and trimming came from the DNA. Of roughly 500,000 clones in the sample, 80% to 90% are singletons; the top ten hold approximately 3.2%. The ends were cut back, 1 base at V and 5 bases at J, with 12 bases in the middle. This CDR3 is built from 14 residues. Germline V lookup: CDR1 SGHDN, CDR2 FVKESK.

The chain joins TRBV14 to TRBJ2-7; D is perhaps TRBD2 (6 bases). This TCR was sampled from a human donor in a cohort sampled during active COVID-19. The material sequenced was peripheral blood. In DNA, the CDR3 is TGTGCCAGCAGCCAAGGGGGGTGGAGGGACGAGCAGTACTTC. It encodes CASSQGGWRDEQYF.